The clone carrying this T cell receptor beta chain was counted ten times or more. Its antigen remains unidentified. This specimen belongs to a study of T cell repertoires in cytomegalovirus infection. As for the study in general: It can be stated that public TCR beta signatures indicated CMV infection as well as a matching HLA type.

Study results and limitations: Pooled public TCR beta family frequency picked out CMV carriers with the relevant HLA.

TCRdb fed the reads into MiXCR, producing one record per CDR3 protein. This table has about 69,000 distinct CDR3 sequences, around 28% appearing once. V was cut by 3 bases and J by 2 bases, with 8 bases left in between. This CDR3 has 14 residues. CDR1 is MNHEY, CDR2 SMNVEV, per germline (reference sequence). This specimen consisted of CD8+ T cells from cultured PBMCs, obtained from culture after CMV antigen stimulation. The clonotype originates from a human donor in good health (CMV status not recorded). Some clones in this sample may be carry-over from other donors' samples. The V call is TRBV27, the J call TRBJ1-5, with D uncertain. The CDR3 DNA sequence: TGTGCCAGCAGTTTTGGTAGAGGCAATCAGCCCCAGCATTTT. This sequence encodes CASSFGRGNQPQHF.